This T cell receptor beta chain was observed in a study of tumor-infiltrating lymphocytes in localized non-small cell lung cancer. The trim removed 6 bases at V and 2 bases at J, leaving 8 bases unmatched. CDR1 is SNHLY, CDR2 FYNNEI, per germline. The CDR3 covers 15 residues. The table came from immunoSEQ multiplex PCR; TCRdb's copy has only in-frame clones and leaves some out. The data hold tens of thousands of clones, with 73% observed a single time. The chain employs TRBV2 and TRBJ1-2, with 8 bases that match TRBD1. The sequence came from a human donor with non-small cell lung cancer. The sequenced sample consisted of lung tumor tissue. The CDR3 spells CASSPDRAGNYGYTF. CDR3 DNA: TGTGCCAGCAGCCCGGACAGGGCAGGGAACTATGGCTACACCTTC.